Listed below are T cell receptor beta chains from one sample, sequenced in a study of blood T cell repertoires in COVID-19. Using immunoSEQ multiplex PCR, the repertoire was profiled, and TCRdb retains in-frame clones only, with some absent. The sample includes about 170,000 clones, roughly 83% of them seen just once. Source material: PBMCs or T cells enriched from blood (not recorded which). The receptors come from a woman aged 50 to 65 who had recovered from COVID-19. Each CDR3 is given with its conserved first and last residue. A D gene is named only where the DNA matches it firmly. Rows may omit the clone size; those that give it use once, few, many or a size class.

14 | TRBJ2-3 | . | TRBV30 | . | TGTGCCTGGAGTGTTGGGCAGGGGTCAGATACGCAGTATTTT | CAWSVGQGSDTQYF
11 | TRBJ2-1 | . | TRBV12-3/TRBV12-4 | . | TGTGCCAGCGGGGCGAGAGGTGAGCAGTTCTTC | CASGARGEQFF
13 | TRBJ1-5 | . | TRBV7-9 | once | TGTGCCAGCTCCCGGGACTTTTATCAGCCCCAGCATTTT | CASSRDFYQPQHF
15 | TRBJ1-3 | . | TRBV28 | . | TGTGCCAGCAGTTTAGGGCTGAGCTCTGGAAACACCATATATTTT | CASSLGLSSGNTIYF
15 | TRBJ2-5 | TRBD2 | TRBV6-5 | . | TGTGCCAGCAGTCCCAGTAGCGGGGGGCCGGGTGTCCAGTACTTC | CASSPSSGGPGVQYF
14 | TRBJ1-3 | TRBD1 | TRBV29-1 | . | TGCAGCGCTGCCAAGGACAGGGCCGGAAACACCATATATTTT | CSAAKDRAGNTIYF
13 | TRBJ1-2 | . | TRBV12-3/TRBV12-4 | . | TGTGCCAGCAGTTTGTTCGGGCGGGATGGCTACACCTTC | CASSLFGRDGYTF
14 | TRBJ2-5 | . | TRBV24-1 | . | TGTGCCACCAGTGCCGGGACTCTAAAGGAGACCCAGTACTTC | CATSAGTLKETQYF
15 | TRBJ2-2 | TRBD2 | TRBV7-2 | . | TGTGCCAGCAGCTCCGGGTTAGCGGGGACCGGGGAGCTGTTTTTT | CASSSGLAGTGELFF
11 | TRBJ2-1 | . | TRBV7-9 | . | TGTGCCAGCACACACAGCAATGAGCAGTTCTTC | CASTHSNEQFF
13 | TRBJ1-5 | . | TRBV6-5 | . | TGTGCCAGCAGTTACGCGGAATCTCAGCCCCAGCATTTT | CASSYAESQPQHF
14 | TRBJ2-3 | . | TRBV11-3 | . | TGTGCCAGCAGCCCAGGGGCGAATACAGATACGCAGTATTTT | CASSPGANTDTQYF
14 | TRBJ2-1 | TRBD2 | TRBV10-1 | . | TGCGCCAGCAGTTCTAGCGGGTTAGACAATGAGCAGTTCTTC | CASSSSGLDNEQFF
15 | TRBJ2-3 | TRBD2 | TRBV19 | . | TGTGCCAGTAGTAGGGGGGGGAGGGCCGCAGATACGCAGTATTTT | CASSRGGRAADTQYF
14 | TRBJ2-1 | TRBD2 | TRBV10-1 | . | TGCGCCAGCAGGGATAGCGGGAGTTCCAATGAGCAGTTCTTC | CASRDSGSSNEQFF
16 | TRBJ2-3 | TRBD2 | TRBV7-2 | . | TGTGCCAGCAGCCGCCGGACTAGCGGGCGCACAGATACGCAGTATTTT | CASSRRTSGRTDTQYF
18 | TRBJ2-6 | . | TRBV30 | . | TGTGCCTGGAGTGGCGGGGCAGGGCCCGAATCTGGGGCCAACGTCCTGACTTTC | CAWSGGAGPESGANVLTF
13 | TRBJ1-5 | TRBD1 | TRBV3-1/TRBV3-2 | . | TGTGCCAGCAGCCAGGACAGGGACCAGCCCCAGCATTTT | CASSQDRDQPQHF
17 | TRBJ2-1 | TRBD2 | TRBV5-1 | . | TGCGCCAGCAGCTTGGTTGCTAGCGGGGGGCCCTACAATGAGCAGTTCTTC | CASSLVASGGPYNEQFF
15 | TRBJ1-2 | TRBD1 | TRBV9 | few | TGTGCCAGCAGCGAGGGGACAGCATCTAACTATGGCTACACCTTC | CASSEGTASNYGYTF
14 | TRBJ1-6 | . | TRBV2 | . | TGTGCCAGCAGTGAAAGGCTTACAGGTTCACCCCTCCACTTT | CASSERLTGSPLHF
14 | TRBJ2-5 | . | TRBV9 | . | TGTGCCAGCAGCTCCGGTATAGGGGGAGAGACCCAGTACTTC | CASSSGIGGETQYF
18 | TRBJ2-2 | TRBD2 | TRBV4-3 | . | TGCGCCAGCAGCCGGCGAACTCCGGGACTAGCGGGAGCTGGGGAGCTGTTTTTT | CASSRRTPGLAGAGELFF
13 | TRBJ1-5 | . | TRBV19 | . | TGTGCCAGTAGTCAGGGTGGGTATCAGCCCCAGCATTTT | CASSQGGYQPQHF
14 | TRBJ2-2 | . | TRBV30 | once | TGTGCCTGGAGGGGGGGAACCGACACCGGGGAGCTGTTTTTT | CAWRGGTDTGELFF
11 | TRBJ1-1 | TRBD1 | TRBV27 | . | TGTGCCAGCAGGGGACAGGGAAGAGCTTTCTTT | CASRGQGRAFF
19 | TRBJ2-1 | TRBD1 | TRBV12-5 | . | TGTGCTAGTGGTTTGGTACCCATCGGGCTCCAGGGGGCAGGTAATGAGCAGTTCTTC | CASGLVPIGLQGAGNEQFF
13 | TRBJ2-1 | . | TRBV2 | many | TGTGCCAGCGGAGTCCTACTCTACAATGAGCAGTTCTTC | CASGVLLYNEQFF
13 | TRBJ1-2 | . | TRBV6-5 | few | TGTGCCAGCAGTTGGAGGGGTTCCGGCGGCTACACCTTC | CASSWRGSGGYTF
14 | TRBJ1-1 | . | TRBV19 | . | TGTGCCAGTAGTATAGTAACAGAGAACACTGAAGCTTTCTTT | CASSIVTENTEAFF
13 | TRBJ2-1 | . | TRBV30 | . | TGTGCCTGGAGTGTAAGGGGGACCGATGAGCAGTTCTTC | CAWSVRGTDEQFF
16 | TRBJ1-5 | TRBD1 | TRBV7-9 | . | TGTGCCAGCAGCCAGGGGCAGGACAGGGGGGAACAGCCCCAGCATTTT | CASSQGQDRGEQPQHF
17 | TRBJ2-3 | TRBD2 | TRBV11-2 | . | TGTGCCAGCGGCGGACGGGGGGGTAGATTAAGCACAGATACGCAGTATTTT | CASGGRGGRLSTDTQYF
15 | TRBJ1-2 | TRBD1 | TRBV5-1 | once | TGCGCCAGCAGCTTGGGATACAGGGGGGCGGATGGCTACACCTTC | CASSLGYRGADGYTF
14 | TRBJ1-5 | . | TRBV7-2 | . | TGTGCCAGCAGCCTAACGCCCGGGTTCGGGCCCCAGCATTTT | CASSLTPGFGPQHF
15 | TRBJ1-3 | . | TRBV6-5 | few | TGTGCCAGCAGTCTGAATCAGGGCTGGGGAAACACCATATATTTT | CASSLNQGWGNTIYF
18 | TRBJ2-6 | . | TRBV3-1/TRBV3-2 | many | TGTGCCAGCAGCCCCCTGGGGAGCGCGAACTCTGGGGCCAACGTCCTGACTTTC | CASSPLGSANSGANVLTF
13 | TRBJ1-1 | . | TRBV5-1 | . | TGCGCCAGCAGCACACAGGATAACACTGAAGCTTTCTTT | CASSTQDNTEAFF
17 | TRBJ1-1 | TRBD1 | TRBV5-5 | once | TGTGCCAGCAGCCTCGGACAGGGGTCCTTCTTGAACACTGAAGCTTTCTTT | CASSLGQGSFLNTEAFF
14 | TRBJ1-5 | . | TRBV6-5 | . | TGTGCCTGTCAGACCCAGAGAGGGGGTCAGCCCCAGCATTTT | CACQTQRGGQPQHF
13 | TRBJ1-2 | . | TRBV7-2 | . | TGTGCCAGCAGCTCAGGGGTGAACTATGGCTACACCTTC | CASSSGVNYGYTF
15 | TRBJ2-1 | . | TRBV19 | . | TGTGCCAGTAGTAAGGACTCGTCACCTGATGGTGAGCAGTTCTTC | CASSKDSSPDGEQFF
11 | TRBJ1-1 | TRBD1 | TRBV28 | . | TGTGCCGCGATCGACAGGGGTGAAGCTTTCTTT | CAAIDRGEAFF
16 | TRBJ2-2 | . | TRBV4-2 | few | TGTGCCAGCAGCCAAGGGGCTGACGTGAACACCGGGGAGCTGTTTTTT | CASSQGADVNTGELFF
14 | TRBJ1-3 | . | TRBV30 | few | TGTGCCTGGAGTGAAGGAGGTGGGGGAAACACCATATATTTT | CAWSEGGGGNTIYF
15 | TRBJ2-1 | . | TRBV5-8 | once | TGTGCCAGCAGCTTTCGTCACGCGGAGGGCAATGAGCAGTTCTTC | CASSFRHAEGNEQFF
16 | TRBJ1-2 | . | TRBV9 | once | TGTGCCAGCAGCGTAGATTTAGTTCTAGGCTCCCGTGGCTACACCTTC | CASSVDLVLGSRGYTF
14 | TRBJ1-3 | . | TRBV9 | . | TGTGCCAGCAGCAGCCGGGACACTTCAAACACCATATATTTT | CASSSRDTSNTIYF
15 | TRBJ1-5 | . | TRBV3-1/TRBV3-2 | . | TGTGCCAGCAGCCAAGTTCGGGTCGGCAATCAGCCCCAGCATTTT | CASSQVRVGNQPQHF
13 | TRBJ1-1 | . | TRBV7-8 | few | TGTGCCAGCAGCTTAAATAGTGACACTGAAGCTTTCTTT | CASSLNSDTEAFF
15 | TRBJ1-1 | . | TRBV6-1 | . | TGTGCCAGCAGTGAAATACGGACAAGGAACACTGAAGCTTTCTTT | CASSEIRTRNTEAFF
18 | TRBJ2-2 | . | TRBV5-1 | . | TGCGCCAGCAGCTCCTCACACCTCACAGGGATATTTACCGGGGAGCTGTTTTTT | CASSSSHLTGIFTGELFF
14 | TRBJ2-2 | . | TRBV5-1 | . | TGCGCCAGCGGGGGGACAGCAGACACCGGGGAGCTGTTTTTT | CASGGTADTGELFF
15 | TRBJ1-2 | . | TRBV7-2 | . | TGTGCCAGCAGCTTAGCGCGATGGGAGGTATATGGCTACACCTTC | CASSLARWEVYGYTF
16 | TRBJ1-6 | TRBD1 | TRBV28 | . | TGTGCCAGCAGCTCACCATACAGGGGTGATAATTCACCCCTCCACTTT | CASSSPYRGDNSPLHF
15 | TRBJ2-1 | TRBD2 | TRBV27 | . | TGTGCCAGCAGTTTAAGGACTAGCGGGTACAATGAGCAGTTCTTC | CASSLRTSGYNEQFF
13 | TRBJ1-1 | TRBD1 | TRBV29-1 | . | TGCAGCGTTGTGGACAGGGGGGACACTGAAGCTTTCTTT | CSVVDRGDTEAFF
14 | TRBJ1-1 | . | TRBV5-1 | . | TGCGCCAGCACCTTGGGTACCGACTATCTTGAAGCTTTCTTT | CASTLGTDYLEAFF